This T cell receptor beta chain originates from a study of siplizumab effects on memory and regulatory T cells. Findings and limits, study-wide: Unstimulated subsets contained matches for only a minor fraction of alloreactive clones. Memory cells seemed less diverse than naive T cells, which also seemed major contributors to the alloresponse.

Per germline, CDR1 MNHEY and CDR2 SMNVEV (reference sequence). The CDR3 consists of 16 residues. V gave up 3 bases and J gave up 4 bases, with 16 bases separating them. Method: immunoSEQ multiplex PCR; TCRdb's copy keeps in-frame clones and lacks some. The sample comprises some 63,000 clones, around 96% of which are singletons, and about 0.1% rests with the top ten. About this clone itself: The antigen is not known.

Material: naive CD8+ T cells sorted from blood. The chain carries TRBV27 and TRBJ2-1; D may correspond to TRBD1 or TRBD2 (5 bases each). This receptor was taken from a human donor in good health. The CDR3 is CASSLRGSLGYNEQFF. The CDR3 coding sequence is TGTGCCAGCAGTTTGAGGGGATCCCTCGGATACAATGAGCAGTTCTTC.